This TCR beta chain was found in a study of shared clonotypes between healthy human individuals. Study results and limitations: Incomplete sequencing of sorted subsets was indicated by rarefaction despite large depth.

Naive CD8 cells lacked CD45RO, underwent positive selection for CCR7 and left out terminally differentiated effector memory CD45RA+ cells. Donors were healthy HIV-negative adults without recently reported acute infections or vaccinations. A remark on this clone: Antigen unknown.

An assay was performed, and its level was deep. Measured with immunoSEQ multiplex PCR; TCRdb has only the in-frame clones, and not every one. This sample yields about 1.9 million clones, of which over 85% are seen a single time; more than 1.5% belongs to the top ten. CDR1 is SGHDN and CDR2 is FVKESK in the germline V gene. The V end was cut by 0 bases, the J end by 7 bases, with 12 bases between. CDR3 length: 14 residues. The TCR comes from a man aged 18 to 30 in good health. Some clones in this sample may be carry-over from other donors' samples. What was sequenced was naive CD8+ T cells from PBMCs. The chain is built from TRBV14 and TRBJ1-2; TRBD1 is a possible D gene (6 bases). The chain's CDR3 is CASSQERGAVGYTF. The CDR3 bases are TGTGCCAGCAGCCAAGAACGGGGGGCAGTTGGCTACACCTTC.